Listed below are T cell receptor beta chains from one sample, sequenced in a study of blood T cell repertoires in COVID-19. The method was immunoSEQ multiplex PCR; TCRdb's version includes in-frame clones alone and lacks a portion of them. Of 150,000 to 200,000 clones in the sample, just under 90% are singletons; the top ten hold over 3.5%. The sample taken for sequencing was peripheral blood. Source of these receptors: a man aged 18 to 30 with active or convalescent COVID-19. Both conserved end residues are part of each CDR3. The order of the fields is J gene, D gene, V gene, clone size, CDR3 DNA, CDR3 protein. The D gene is left open where the match is weak. Not all rows give a size; the values are once, few, many and, for expanded clones, a class.

>TRBJ1-1|TRBD1|TRBV12-5|once
TGTGCTAGTGGTTTGGATGGACAGGGGGTAAATGAAGCTTTCTTT
CASGLDGQGVNEAFF
>TRBJ2-1|NA|TRBV4-1|NA
TGCGCCAGCAGCCTGCGACCGACACCCTACAATGAGCAGTTCTTC
CASSLRPTPYNEQFF
>TRBJ1-5|NA|TRBV5-1|NA
TGCGCCAGCAGCTTGGACCCCGGGAATCAGCCCCAGCATTTT
CASSLDPGNQPQHF
>TRBJ2-5|NA|TRBV13|NA
TGTGCCAGCAGCCCCGAGAGAGGAGAGACCCAGTACTTC
CASSPERGETQYF
>TRBJ1-2|TRBD1|TRBV7-8|NA
TGTGCCAGCAGCTTAGAGGGTTGGGGGACAGCGGCCAATGGCTACACCTTC
CASSLEGWGTAANGYTF
>TRBJ2-3|TRBD2|TRBV15|NA
TGTGCCACCCTTTTAGCGGGAGAGGGCGATACGCAGTATTTT
CATLLAGEGDTQYF
>TRBJ1-5|NA|TRBV7-2|few
TGTGCCAGCAGCTTAGAAGCGGCGGGATATAGCAATCAGCCCCAGCATTTT
CASSLEAAGYSNQPQHF
>TRBJ2-7|TRBD2|TRBV3-1/TRBV3-2|once
TGTGCCAGCAGCCAAGGCCTAGCGGGGAAATCCTACGAGCAGTACTTC
CASSQGLAGKSYEQYF
>TRBJ2-7|TRBD1|TRBV6-5|NA
TGTGCCAGCAGAGGACAGGGGGCTGGGAGCTACGAGCAGTACTTC
CASRGQGAGSYEQYF
>TRBJ2-1|NA|TRBV6-5|NA
TGTGCCAGCGCAGTATCGAATGAGCAGTTCTTC
CASAVSNEQFF
>TRBJ2-7|TRBD2|TRBV3-1/TRBV3-2|NA
TGTGCCAGCAGCCACGTTGGGGGAGCGGGAGCTCGCTCCTACGAGCAGTACTTC
CASSHVGGAGARSYEQYF
>TRBJ1-3|NA|TRBV11-3|NA
TGTGCCAGCAGCTCTCTTGAGGCTAACCCTGGAAACACCATATATTTT
CASSSLEANPGNTIYF
>TRBJ1-2|NA|TRBV6-1|NA
TGTGCCAGCAGTGAAGGATGGCAGGGGAACTATGGCTACACCTTC
CASSEGWQGNYGYTF
>TRBJ1-1|NA|TRBV6-5|NA
TGTGCCAGCAGGGGGGGAACTGAAGCTTTCTTT
CASRGGTEAFF
>TRBJ1-1|NA|TRBV4-2|few
TGTGCCAGCAGCCAAGATCTAGGCCTGCTAGCTTTCTTT
CASSQDLGLLAFF
>TRBJ2-7|NA|TRBV6-2/TRBV6-3|NA
TGTGCCAGCAGTAGCAGAGGTAGACTTTCTCCTCTTTCCTACGAGCAGTACTTC
CASSSRGRLSPLSYEQYF
>TRBJ2-1|NA|TRBV7-9|NA
TGTGCCAGCAGCTCCTCCGGGGGTAGCCATGAGCAGTTCTTC
CASSSSGGSHEQFF
>TRBJ1-1|NA|TRBV5-4|NA
TGTGCCAGCAGCATGGGGAAACAGGGTCGGCTCCGCACTGAAGCTTTCTTT
CASSMGKQGRLRTEAFF
>TRBJ1-6|TRBD1|TRBV27|NA
TGTGCCAGCAGCCGTACCTCAGGGGGCGACCCTCTCCACTTT
CASSRTSGGDPLHF
>TRBJ2-3|TRBD2|TRBV19|NA
TGTGCCAGTAGTGAGCTAGCGGGCACCAGCACAGATACGCAGTATTTT
CASSELAGTSTDTQYF
>TRBJ1-2|TRBD1|TRBV27|once
TGTGCCAGCCGAGGGACAGAGTCTAACTATGGCTACACCTTC
CASRGTESNYGYTF
>TRBJ1-2|NA|TRBV6-1|NA
TGTGCCAGCAGTGAAAGGGGAGGCTATGGCTACACCTTC
CASSERGGYGYTF
>TRBJ2-2|TRBD1|TRBV5-4|NA
TGTGCCAGCAGTCAGTTCAGGGGGTCATGGACCGGGGAGCTGTTTTTT
CASSQFRGSWTGELFF
>TRBJ2-7|TRBD1|TRBV10-1|many
TGCGCCAGCAGCCGAACCGGGACAGACTCCTACGAGCAGTACTTC
CASSRTGTDSYEQYF
>TRBJ1-2|TRBD1|TRBV3-1/TRBV3-2|NA
TGTGCCAGCAGCCAATACAGGGGGACCGGCTACACCTTC
CASSQYRGTGYTF
>TRBJ2-7|NA|TRBV11-1|NA
TGTGCCAGCAGCCGAAGACAGGCAGATTACGAGCAGTACTTC
CASSRRQADYEQYF
>TRBJ1-5|NA|TRBV2|NA
TGTGCCAGCAGCGGCAGGGCTCAGCCCCAGCATTTT
CASSGRAQPQHF
>TRBJ2-2|TRBD1|TRBV18|NA
TGTGCCAGCTCACCACCGGGACAGGGGCGGATCACCGGGGAGCTGTTTTTT
CASSPPGQGRITGELFF
>TRBJ1-3|TRBD1|TRBV7-6|medium-sized
TGTGCCAGCAGCCAACCCCCCGGGACAGCACCTTCCTCTGGAAACACCATATATTTT
CASSQPPGTAPSSGNTIYF
>TRBJ2-7|TRBD2|TRBV13|NA
TGTGCCAGCAGCTTAGGACTAGCGGGAGGATCCTACGAGCAGTACTTC
CASSLGLAGGSYEQYF
>TRBJ1-6|NA|TRBV24-1|NA
TGTGCCACCAGTGAAACGGGTTTCTCCTATAATTCACCCCTCCACTTT
CATSETGFSYNSPLHF
>TRBJ1-1|NA|TRBV11-2|NA
TGTGCCAGCAGCTTTATGGGGTCGGGGGCTGAAGCTTTCTTT
CASSFMGSGAEAFF
>TRBJ1-4|NA|TRBV28|NA
TGTGCCAGCAGCAGGACAACGCTTCGCGAAAAACTGTTTTTT
CASSRTTLREKLFF
>TRBJ1-5|NA|TRBV5-1|NA
TGCGCCAGCAGCTTGGCCGGACAGCTCAATCAGCCCCAGCATTTT
CASSLAGQLNQPQHF
>TRBJ1-2|NA|TRBV28|NA
TGTGCCAGCACCCACTCCCAAAAATATGGCTACACCTTC
CASTHSQKYGYTF
>TRBJ2-1|NA|TRBV5-1|NA
TGCGCCAGCAGCGAGCAGGGGTACCCCATCAATGAGCAGTTCTTC
CASSEQGYPINEQFF
>TRBJ1-2|NA|TRBV2|NA
TGTGCCAGCCGGACTGACGACTATGGCTACACCTTC
CASRTDDYGYTF
>TRBJ2-5|NA|TRBV5-6|NA
TGTGCCAGCAGCCCTATACGACAGCGCCAAGAGACCCAGTACTTC
CASSPIRQRQETQYF
>TRBJ1-1|TRBD1|TRBV7-9|NA
TGTGCCAGCAGCTTATTTCAGAGGGGGCGCGAGGGGATGAACACTGAAGCTTTCTTT
CASSLFQRGREGMNTEAFF
>TRBJ1-2|TRBD1|TRBV6-5|NA
TGTGCCAGCAGTCAGCGACAGGGCGGCTACACCTTC
CASSQRQGGYTF